This T cell receptor beta chain was found in a study of identical twins. TCRdb reanalysed the 5' RACE reads using MiXCR and keeps one entry per CDR3 protein. This sample has around 240,000 distinct CDR3 sequences; over 9.5% occur once, and the top ten carry less than 12%. Trimming left V 7 bases short and J 5 bases short, with 11 bases between. The germline V gene encodes CDR1 SNHLY and CDR2 FYNNEI. CDR3 length: 12 residues. Findings and caveats of the study: It was cross-sectional statistical analysis, not following the same donors, that the conclusions relied on.

As regards this clonotype: The antigen remains undetermined.

This chain connects TRBV2 to TRBJ2-5; TRBD2 might be the D (6 bases). The sequence was obtained from a man in his fifties in good health. What was sequenced was memory T cells sorted from blood. Written as DNA, the CDR3 is TGTGCCAGCACTGGGACTGGGGAGACCCAGTACTTC. It specifies CASTGTGETQYF.